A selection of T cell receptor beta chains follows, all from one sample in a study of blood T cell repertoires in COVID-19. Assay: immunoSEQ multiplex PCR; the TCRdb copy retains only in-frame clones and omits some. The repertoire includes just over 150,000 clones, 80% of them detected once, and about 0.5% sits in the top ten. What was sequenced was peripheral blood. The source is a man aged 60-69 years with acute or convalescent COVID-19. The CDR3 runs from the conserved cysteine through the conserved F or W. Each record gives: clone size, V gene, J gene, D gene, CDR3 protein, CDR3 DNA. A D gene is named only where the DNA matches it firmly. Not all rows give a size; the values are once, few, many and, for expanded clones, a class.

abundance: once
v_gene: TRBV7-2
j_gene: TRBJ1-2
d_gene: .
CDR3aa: CASSPQTGGYTF
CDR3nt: TGTGCCAGCAGCCCCCAGACAGGTGGCTACACCTTC

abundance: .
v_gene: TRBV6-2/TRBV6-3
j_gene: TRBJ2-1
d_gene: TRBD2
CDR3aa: CASSSLSTSGRAVNEQFF
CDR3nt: TGTGCCAGCAGTTCTCTCTCGACTAGCGGGAGGGCAGTAAATGAGCAGTTCTTC

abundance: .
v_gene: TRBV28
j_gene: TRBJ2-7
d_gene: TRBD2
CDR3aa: CASSPPWGGSPNEQYF
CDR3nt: TGTGCCAGCAGTCCCCCTTGGGGCGGGAGTCCCAACGAGCAGTACTTC

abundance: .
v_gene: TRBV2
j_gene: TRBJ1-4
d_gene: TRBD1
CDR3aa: CASNRGDANEKLFF
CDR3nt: TGTGCCAGCAACAGGGGGGATGCTAATGAAAAACTGTTTTTT

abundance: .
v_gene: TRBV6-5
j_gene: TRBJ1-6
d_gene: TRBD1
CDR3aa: CASSFSGQAFDSPLHF
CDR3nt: TGTGCCAGCAGTTTCTCCGGACAGGCTTTTGATTCACCCCTCCACTTT

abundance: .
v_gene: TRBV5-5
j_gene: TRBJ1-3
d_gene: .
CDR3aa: CASSLTGGNTIYF
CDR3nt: TGTGCCAGCAGCTTAACAGGGGGAAACACCATATATTTT

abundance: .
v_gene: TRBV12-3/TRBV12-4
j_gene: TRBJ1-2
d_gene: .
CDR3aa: CASSSTENYGYTF
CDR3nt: TGTGCCAGCAGTTCGACGGAGAACTATGGCTACACCTTC

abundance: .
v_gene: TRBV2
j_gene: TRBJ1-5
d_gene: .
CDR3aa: CASRGRGGNNQPQHF
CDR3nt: TGTGCCAGCAGAGGGAGGGGAGGGAACAATCAGCCCCAGCATTTT

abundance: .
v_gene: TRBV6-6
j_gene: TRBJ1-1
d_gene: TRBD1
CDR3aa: CASSYGGQVNTEAFF
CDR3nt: TGTGCCAGCAGTTACGGGGGACAGGTGAACACTGAAGCTTTCTTT

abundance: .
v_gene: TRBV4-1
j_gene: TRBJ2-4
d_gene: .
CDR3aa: CASSQLGQSKNIQYF
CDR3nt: TGCGCCAGCAGCCAACTGGGGCAATCCAAAAACATTCAGTACTTC

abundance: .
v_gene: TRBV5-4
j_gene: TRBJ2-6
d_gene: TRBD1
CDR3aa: CASSPGGQGARGANVLTF
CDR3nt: TGTGCCAGCAGCCCCGGTGGTCAGGGGGCGCGAGGGGCCAACGTCCTGACTTTC

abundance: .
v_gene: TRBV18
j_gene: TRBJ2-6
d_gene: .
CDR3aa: CASSLQGSPGGANVLTF
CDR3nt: TGTGCCAGCTCACTACAGGGTTCTCCAGGTGGGGCCAACGTCCTGACTTTC

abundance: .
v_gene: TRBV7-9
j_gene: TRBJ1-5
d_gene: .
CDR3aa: CASSLAGQLGQPQHF
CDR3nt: TGTGCCAGCAGCTTAGCTGGACAGCTAGGGCAGCCCCAGCATTTT

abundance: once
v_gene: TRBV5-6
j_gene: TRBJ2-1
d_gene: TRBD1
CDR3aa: CASSSIQGASYNEQFF
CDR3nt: TGTGCCAGCAGCTCCATACAGGGGGCATCCTACAATGAGCAGTTCTTC

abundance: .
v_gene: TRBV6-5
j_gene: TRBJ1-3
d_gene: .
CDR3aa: CASRQGSGNTIYF
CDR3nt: TGTGCCAGCAGACAGGGTAGCGGAAACACCATATATTTT

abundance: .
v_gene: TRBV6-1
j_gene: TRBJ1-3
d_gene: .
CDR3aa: CASSDAGDPGNTIYF
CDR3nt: TGTGCCAGCAGTGACGCAGGGGACCCCGGAAACACCATATATTTT

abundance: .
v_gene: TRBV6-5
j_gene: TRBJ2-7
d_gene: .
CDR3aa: CASKGRGEQYF
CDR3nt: TGTGCCAGCAAGGGCAGGGGCGAGCAGTACTTC

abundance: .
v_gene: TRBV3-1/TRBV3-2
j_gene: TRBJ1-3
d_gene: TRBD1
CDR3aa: CASSQGTVNGNTIYF
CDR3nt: TGTGCCAGCAGCCAGGGGACAGTAAACGGAAACACCATATATTTT

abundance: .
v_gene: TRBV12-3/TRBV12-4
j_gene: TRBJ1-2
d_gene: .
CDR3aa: CASSSSAGFGYTF
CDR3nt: TGTGCCAGCAGTTCGAGCGCAGGGTTTGGCTACACCTTC

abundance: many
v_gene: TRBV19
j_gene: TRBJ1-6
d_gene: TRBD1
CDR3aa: CASKSPTGGNSPLHF
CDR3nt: TGTGCCAGTAAATCCCCGACAGGGGGGAATTCACCCCTCCACTTT

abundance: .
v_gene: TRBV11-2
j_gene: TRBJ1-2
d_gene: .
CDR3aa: CASSYRGGYTF
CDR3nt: TGTGCCAGCAGCTACCGCGGAGGGTACACCTTC

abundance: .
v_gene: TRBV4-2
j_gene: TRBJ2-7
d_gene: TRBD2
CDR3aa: CASSQDAGLASSEQYF
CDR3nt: TGTGCCAGCAGCCAAGATGCGGGACTAGCATCTTCCGAGCAGTACTTC

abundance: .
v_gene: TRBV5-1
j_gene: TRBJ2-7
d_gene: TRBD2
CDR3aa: CASRLAGGSYEQYF
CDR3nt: TGCGCCAGCAGACTAGCGGGGGGCTCCTACGAGCAGTACTTC

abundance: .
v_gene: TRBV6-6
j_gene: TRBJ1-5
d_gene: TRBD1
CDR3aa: CASTLTGTGNQPQHF
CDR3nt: TGTGCCAGCACCTTAACCGGGACAGGGAATCAGCCCCAGCATTTT

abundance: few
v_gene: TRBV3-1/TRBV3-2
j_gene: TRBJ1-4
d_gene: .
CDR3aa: CASSLRQGGEKLFF
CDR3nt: TGTGCCAGCAGCCTGCGACAAGGGGGTGAAAAACTGTTTTTT

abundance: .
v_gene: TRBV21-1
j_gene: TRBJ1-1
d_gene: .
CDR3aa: CASSNMDRVNTEAFF
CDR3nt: TGTGCCAGCAGCAATATGGACAGGGTTAACACTGAAGCTTTCTTT

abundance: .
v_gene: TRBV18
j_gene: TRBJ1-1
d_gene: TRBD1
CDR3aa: CASSPDRDTEAFF
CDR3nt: TGTGCCAGCTCACCAGACAGGGACACTGAAGCTTTCTTT

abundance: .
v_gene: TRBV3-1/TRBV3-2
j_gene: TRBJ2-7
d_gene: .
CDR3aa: CASSLWSEILPYEQYF
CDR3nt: TGTGCCAGCAGCCTCTGGTCGGAGATCCTCCCCTACGAGCAGTACTTC

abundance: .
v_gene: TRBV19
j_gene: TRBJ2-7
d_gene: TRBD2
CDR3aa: CASGTSGGYEQYF
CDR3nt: TGTGCCAGCGGGACTAGCGGAGGGTACGAGCAGTACTTC

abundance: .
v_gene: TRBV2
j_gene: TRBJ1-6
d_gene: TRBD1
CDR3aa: CASRRDRRNSPLHF
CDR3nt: TGTGCCAGCAGGCGGGACAGACGGAACTCACCCCTCCACTTT

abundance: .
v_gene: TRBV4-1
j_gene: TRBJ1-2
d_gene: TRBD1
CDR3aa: CASSATDRGDYGYTF
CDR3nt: TGCGCCAGCAGCGCCACCGACAGGGGGGACTATGGCTACACCTTC

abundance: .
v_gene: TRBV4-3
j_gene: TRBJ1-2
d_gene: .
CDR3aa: CASSPRFGLDYGYTF
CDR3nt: TGCGCCAGCAGCCCCCGATTCGGACTCGACTATGGCTACACCTTC

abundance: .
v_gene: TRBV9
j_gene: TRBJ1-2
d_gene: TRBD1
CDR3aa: CASSAGQGTGYGYTF
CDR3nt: TGTGCCAGCAGCGCCGGACAGGGGACGGGCTATGGCTACACCTTC

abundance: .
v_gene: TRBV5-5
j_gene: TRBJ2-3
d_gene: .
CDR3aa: CASRTGTSTDTQYF
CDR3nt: TGTGCCAGCCGAACCGGGACTAGCACAGATACGCAGTATTTT

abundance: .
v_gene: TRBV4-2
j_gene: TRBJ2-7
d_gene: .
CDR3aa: CASSQVAGSQYEQYF
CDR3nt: TGTGCCAGCAGCCAAGTCGCGGGGAGTCAATACGAGCAGTACTTC

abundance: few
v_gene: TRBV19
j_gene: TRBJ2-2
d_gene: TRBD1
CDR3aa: CASTRTGMNTGELFF
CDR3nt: TGTGCCAGTACCCGGACAGGGATGAACACCGGGGAGCTGTTTTTT

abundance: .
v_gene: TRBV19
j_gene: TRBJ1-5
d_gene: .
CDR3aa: CASMAGNQPQHF
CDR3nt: TGTGCCAGTATGGCGGGCAATCAGCCCCAGCATTTT